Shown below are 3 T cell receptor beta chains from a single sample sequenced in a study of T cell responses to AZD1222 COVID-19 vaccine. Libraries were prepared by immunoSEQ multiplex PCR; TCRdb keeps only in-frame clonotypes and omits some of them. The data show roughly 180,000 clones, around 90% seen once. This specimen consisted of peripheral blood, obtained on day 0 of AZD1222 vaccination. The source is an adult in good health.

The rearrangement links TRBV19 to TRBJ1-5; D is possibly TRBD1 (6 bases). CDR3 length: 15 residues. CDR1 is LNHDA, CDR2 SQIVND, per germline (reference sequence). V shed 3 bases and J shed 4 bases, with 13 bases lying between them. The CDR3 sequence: CASSIIGTPNQPQHF. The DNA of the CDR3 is TGTGCCAGTAGTATTATTGGGACACCAAATCAGCCCCAGCATTTT.

In DNA form, the CDR3 reads TGTGCCAGCAGTCCTTCAGGGGGCACTGAAGCTTTCTTT. Protein: CASSPSGGTEAFF. This chain uses TRBV28 with TRBJ1-1; 7 bases match TRBD1. The CDR3 sequence is 13 residues long. V shed 5 bases and J 4 bases; nucleotides not matched to a gene: 4. CDR1 is MDHEN and CDR2 is SYDVKM in the germline V gene. The whole variable domain, remainder taken from reference TRBV28 and TRBJ1-1, is DVKVTQSSRYLVKRTGEKVFLECVQDMDHENMFWYRQDPGLGLRLIYFSYDVKMKEKGDIPEGYSVSREKKERFSLILESASTNQTSMYLCASSPSGGTEAFFGQGTRLTVV.

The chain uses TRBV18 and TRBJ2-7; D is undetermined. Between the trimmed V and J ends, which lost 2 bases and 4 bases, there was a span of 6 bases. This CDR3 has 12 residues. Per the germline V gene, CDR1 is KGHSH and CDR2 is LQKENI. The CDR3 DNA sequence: TGTGCCAGCTCACCAGTGGGTTACGAGCAGTACTTC. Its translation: CASSPVGYEQYF.